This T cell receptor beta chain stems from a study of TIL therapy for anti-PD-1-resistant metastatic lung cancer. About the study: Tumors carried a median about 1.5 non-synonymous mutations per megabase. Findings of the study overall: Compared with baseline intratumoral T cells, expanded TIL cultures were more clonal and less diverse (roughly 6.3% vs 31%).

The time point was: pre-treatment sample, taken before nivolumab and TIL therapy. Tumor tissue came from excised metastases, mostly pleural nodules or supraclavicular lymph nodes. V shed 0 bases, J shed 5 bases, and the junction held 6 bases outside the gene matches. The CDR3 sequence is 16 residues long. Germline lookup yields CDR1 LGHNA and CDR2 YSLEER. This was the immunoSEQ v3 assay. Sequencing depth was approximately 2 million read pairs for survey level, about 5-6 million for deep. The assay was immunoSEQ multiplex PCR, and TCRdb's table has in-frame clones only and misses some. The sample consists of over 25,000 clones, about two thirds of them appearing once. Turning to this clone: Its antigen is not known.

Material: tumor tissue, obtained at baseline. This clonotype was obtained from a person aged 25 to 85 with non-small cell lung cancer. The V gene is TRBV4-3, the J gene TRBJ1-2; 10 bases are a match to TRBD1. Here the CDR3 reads CASSQEPTGGGYGYTF. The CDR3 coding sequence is TGCGCCAGCAGCCAAGAGCCGACAGGGGGCGGGTATGGCTACACCTTC.